Listed below are T cell receptor beta chains from one sample, sequenced in a study of shared clonotypes between healthy human individuals. The table came from immunoSEQ multiplex PCR; TCRdb's copy has only in-frame clones and leaves some out. The sample has millions of clones, about 95% seen once. Source material: naive CD8+ T cells sorted from blood. These receptors were collected from a man between 18 and 35 years old in good health. The CDR3 runs from the conserved cysteine through the conserved F or W. A D gene is named only where the DNA matches it firmly.

J	V	length	D	DNA	CDR3
TRBJ1-5	TRBV5-1	14	-	TGCGCCAGCAGCGAGCTAGGGGGCAATCAGCCCCAGCATTTT	CASSELGGNQPQHF
TRBJ2-7	TRBV21-1	16	-	TGTGCCAGCAGCAAAGGGAGGGTACCCTCCCAATTTGAGCAGTACTTC	CASSKGRVPSQFEQYF
TRBJ1-2	TRBV2	15	-	TGTGCCAGCAGTGTATCCAGGGGCCCCGTGCTTGGCTACACCTTC	CASSVSRGPVLGYTF
TRBJ1-1	TRBV28	14	TRBD1	TGTGCCAGCAGTTCGACAGGGGTGAACACTGAAGCTTTCTTT	CASSSTGVNTEAFF
TRBJ2-5	TRBV2	13	-	TGTGCCACGTTCGGGGTTGGCGCGGAGACCCAGTACTTC	CATFGVGAETQYF
TRBJ2-7	TRBV6-5	11	-	TGTGCCAGCAGTGGCCAGACCGAGCAGTACTTC	CASSGQTEQYF
TRBJ2-5	TRBV25-1	14	-	TGTGCCAGCAGTGTAAACTTGGACCTAGAGACCCAGTACTTC	CASSVNLDLETQYF
TRBJ1-5	TRBV10-3	17	-	TGTGCCATCAGTGACCCCCCAGAATCGGCAGGCAATCAGCCCCAGCATTTT	CAISDPPESAGNQPQHF
TRBJ2-7	TRBV2	15	TRBD1	TGTGCCAGCCGCCCGGTAGGGACAGGGTCCTACGAGCAGTACTTC	CASRPVGTGSYEQYF
TRBJ2-1	TRBV27	16	TRBD2	TGTGCCAGCAGTTGGATAGCGGGGTCGTCCTACAATGAGCAGTTCTTC	CASSWIAGSSYNEQFF
TRBJ2-1	TRBV5-1	14	-	TGCGCCAGCAGCTTGGGGACAGACCACAATGAGCAGTTCTTC	CASSLGTDHNEQFF